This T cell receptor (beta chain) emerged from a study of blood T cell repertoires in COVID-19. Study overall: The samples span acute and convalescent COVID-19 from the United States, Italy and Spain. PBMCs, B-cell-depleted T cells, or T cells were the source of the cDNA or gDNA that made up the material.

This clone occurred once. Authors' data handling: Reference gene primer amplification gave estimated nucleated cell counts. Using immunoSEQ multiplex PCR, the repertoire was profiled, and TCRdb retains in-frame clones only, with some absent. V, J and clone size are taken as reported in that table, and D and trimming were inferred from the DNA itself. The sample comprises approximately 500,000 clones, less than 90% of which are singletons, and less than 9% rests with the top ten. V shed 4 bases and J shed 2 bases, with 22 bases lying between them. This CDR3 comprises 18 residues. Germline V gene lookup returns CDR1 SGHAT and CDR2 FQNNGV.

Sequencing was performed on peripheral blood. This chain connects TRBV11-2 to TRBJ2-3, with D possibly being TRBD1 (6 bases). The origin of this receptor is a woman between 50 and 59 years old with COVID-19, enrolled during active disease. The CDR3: CASSSHKPRDTNTDTQYF. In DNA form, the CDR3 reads TGTGCCAGCAGCTCGCACAAACCTCGGGACACCAACACAGATACGCAGTATTTT.